The T cell receptor beta chain under discussion was sequenced for a study of response to subunit inactivated influenza vaccine. The study, taken as a whole, reports: Seasonal influenza vaccination, on each occasion, was suggested by the authors to recruit few new T cells.

TCRdb re-called the RT-PCR reads through MiXCR, storing one row per CDR3 protein. The top ten hold less than 7% of the sample, which has under 800,000 distinct CDR3 sequences, 14% seen once. This clonotype has just a few counts. Its antigen is still unknown. The germline gives CDR1 SQVTM, CDR2 ANQGSEA. V dropped 7 bases and J dropped 1 base, with 7 bases sitting between them. The CDR3 runs 11 residues. The chain carries TRBV29-1 and TRBJ1-1; D is undetermined. Sequenced material: PBMCs from blood, taken 14 to 15 days before vaccination. This receptor was taken from a man aged 50 to 59 who received an inactivated influenza vaccine. The CDR3 nucleotides are TGCAGCGGGTGGGCGAACACTGAAGCTTTCTTT. Encoded protein: CSGWANTEAFF.